Below, one TCR beta chain is given with its context. The antigen is undetermined. This CDR3 region has 17 residues. The germline V gene has CDR1 ENHRY and CDR2 SYGVKD. These data originate in a study of monozygotic twins with inflammatory bowel disease. General observations from the study: Researchers report that IBD patients shared fewer clonotypes with others than healthy twins, especially amid disease activity.

UMIs bearing a 6-nucleotide sample barcode were added through template switching. One entry per CDR3 protein, without DNA, is what TCRdb gives after re-calling the 5' RACE reads. The sample table sets out a few hundred thousand distinct CDR3 sequences. The rearrangement joins TRBV10-3 to TRBJ2-1; TCRdb's assignment of TRBD2 cannot be checked, as there is no DNA. The sample comprised blood. This TCR was recovered from a human donor with ulcerative colitis or Crohn's disease, or a healthy co-twin of an affected twin (not recorded which). CDR3 amino acids: CAISELSGRALVYEQFF.